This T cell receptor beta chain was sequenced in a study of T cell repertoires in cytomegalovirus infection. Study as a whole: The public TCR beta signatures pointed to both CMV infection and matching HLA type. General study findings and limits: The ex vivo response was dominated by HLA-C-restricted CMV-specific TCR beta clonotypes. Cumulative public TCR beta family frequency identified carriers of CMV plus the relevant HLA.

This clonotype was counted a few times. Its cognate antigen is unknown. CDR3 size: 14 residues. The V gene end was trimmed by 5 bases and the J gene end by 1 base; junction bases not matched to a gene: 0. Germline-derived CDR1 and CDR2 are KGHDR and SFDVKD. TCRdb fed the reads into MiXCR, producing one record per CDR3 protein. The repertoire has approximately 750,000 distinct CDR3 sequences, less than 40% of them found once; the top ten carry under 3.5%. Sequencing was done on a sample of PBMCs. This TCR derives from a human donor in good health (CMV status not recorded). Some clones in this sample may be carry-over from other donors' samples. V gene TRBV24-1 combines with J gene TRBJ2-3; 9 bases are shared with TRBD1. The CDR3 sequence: CATSGTGGTDTQYF. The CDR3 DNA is TGTGCCACCAGTGGGACAGGGGGCACAGATACGCAGTATTTT.